The next 27 T cell receptor beta chains were all read from a single sample in a study of blood T cell repertoires in COVID-19. Using immunoSEQ multiplex PCR, the repertoire was profiled, and TCRdb retains in-frame clones only, with some absent. The table records about 250,000 clones, around 82% of them present only once. The material sequenced was PBMCs or T cells enriched from blood (not recorded which). These receptors were collected from a middle-aged woman who had been exposed to COVID-19.

The chain has TRBV5-4 and TRBJ2-3; 11 bases line up with TRBD1. Germline V gene sequence: CDR1 SGHNT, CDR2 YYREEE (reference sequence). Unmatched junction bases numbered 4, after V lost 4 bases and J lost 0 bases. The CDR3 spans 16 residues. The CDR3 coding sequence is TGTGCCAGCAGCACAGGACAGGGGGCTAGCACAGATACGCAGTATTTT. Encoded protein: CASSTGQGASTDTQYF.

The chain couples TRBV10-3 to TRBJ1-5, with D possibly TRBD1 on 5 matching bases. The CDR3 contains 12 residues. V was clipped by 9 bases and J by 4 bases, with 10 bases between them. Germline V gives CDR1 ENHRY, CDR2 SYGVKD. Here the CDR3 reads CAISGGNQPQHF. CDR3 in DNA: TGTGCCATTTCGGGGGGGAATCAGCCCCAGCATTTT.

The CDR3 loop is CASSQVTNTDTQYF. The DNA of the CDR3 is TGTGCCAGCAGCCAAGTAACAAACACAGATACGCAGTATTTT. The gene calls are TRBV14 and TRBJ2-3, with D unclear. CDR1 SGHDN and CDR2 FVKESK come from the germline V gene. The CDR3 totals 14 residues. The V and J ends lost 1 base and 2 bases respectively, with 7 bases between them.

This clone was picked up a small number of times. In nucleotides, the CDR3 is TGTGCCAGCAGACCTAGGACAGGCTTTAACTATGGCTACACCTTC. Amino acids: CASRPRTGFNYGYTF. The chain is built from TRBV11-2 and TRBJ1-2, with TRBD1 identical over 7 bases. The junction had 8 bases not matched to a gene; V was cut back by 6 bases and J by 1 base. The CDR3 spans 15 residues. The germline CDR1 and CDR2 sequences are SGHAT and FQNNGV.

In its sample, this clone was seen once. The gene calls are TRBV7-3 and TRBJ1-2; D might be TRBD1 (6 bases). The CDR3 is made up of 14 amino acids. Per the germline V gene, CDR1 is SGHTA and CDR2 is FQGTGA. Trimming left V 6 bases short and J 8 bases short, with 19 bases between. This CDR3 is CASSTGQLDGGYTF. DNA of the CDR3: TGTGCCAGCAGTACCGGACAGCTCGATGGGGGCTACACCTTC.

This sequence joins TRBV7-9 and TRBJ2-7; 7 nucleotides match TRBD1. Trimming at V came to 5 bases and at J to 1 base, leaving 5 bases not matched to a gene. CDR1 is SEHNR, CDR2 FQNEAQ, per germline (reference sequence). The CDR3 totals 14 residues. The CDR3 nucleotides are TGTGCCAGCAGCCCCCTGACAGGGTCCTACGAGCAGTACTTC. This codes for CASSPLTGSYEQYF.

The chain couples TRBV10-3 to TRBJ1-4, with D possibly matching TRBD1 (5 bases). The V gene lost 2 bases and the J gene lost 5 bases, with 9 bases spanning the gap. Germline V CDR1 and CDR2: ENHRY, SYGVKD. This CDR3 has 14 residues. CDR3 in amino acids: CAISEGQGNEKLFF. The CDR3 DNA reads as TGTGCCATCAGTGAGGGGCAGGGCAATGAAAAACTGTTTTTT.

Concerning this clone itself: A much more abundant neighbour one base away suggests this may be a read error. Other DNA sequences within the sample encode an identical CDR3. The chain joins TRBV7-3 to TRBJ2-3; a weak D match, TRBD2 (7 bases). V was cut by 4 bases and J by 2 bases, with 16 bases left in between. Germline V gene sequence: CDR1 SGHTA, CDR2 FQGTGA. The CDR3 is made up of 16 amino acids. As DNA, the CDR3 is TGTGCCAGCAGCTCCCTAGGGGGGGGGCTCACAGATACGCAGTATTTT. This codes for CASSSLGGGLTDTQYF. The whole variable domain, remainder taken from reference TRBV7-3 and TRBJ2-3, is GAGVSQTPSNKVTEKGKYVELRCDPISGHTALYWYRQSLGQGPEFLIYFQGTGAADDSGLPNDRFFAVRPEGSVSTLKIQRTERGDSAVYLCASSSLGGGLTDTQYFGPGTRLTVL.

The rearrangement joins TRBV14 to TRBJ1-2; 9 bases map to TRBD1. Looked up from germline, CDR1 is SGHDN and CDR2 is FVKESK. This CDR3 has 12 residues. The V segment lost 6 bases and the J segment 8 bases; nucleotides outside the gene matches: 4. DNA of the CDR3: TGTGCCAGCAGTCGGGACAGGGAAGGCTACACCTTC. Encoded protein: CASSRDREGYTF. The full variable domain, completed using reference TRBV14 and TRBJ1-2, is EAGVTQFPSHSVIEKGQTVTLRCDPISGHDNLYWYRRVMGKEIKFLLHFVKESKQDESGMPNNRFLAERTGGTYSTLKVQPAELEDSGVYFCASSRDREGYTFGSGTRLTVV.

The chain combines TRBV7-9 with TRBJ1-1, with D possibly matching TRBD1 (6 bases). This CDR3 is built from 13 residues. The germline V and J ends were trimmed by 5 bases and 7 bases, with 14 bases remaining between them. Germline V gene lookup returns CDR1 SEHNR and CDR2 FQNEAQ (reference sequence). As DNA, the CDR3 is TGTGCCAGCAGCCCAAGCGGACAGCTTGAAGCTTTCTTT. Its translation: CASSPSGQLEAFF.

This clone has more than one count but fewer than ten. As DNA, the CDR3 is TGTGCCATCAGTGAACAGGGGGCTGGAAACACCATATATTTT. Its translation is CAISEQGAGNTIYF. This chain connects TRBV10-3 to TRBJ1-3; 8 nucleotides match TRBD1. V shed 3 bases, J shed 2 bases, and the junction held 0 bases outside the gene matches. This CDR3 is built from 14 residues. Germline CDR1 reads ENHRY; CDR2 reads SYGVKD.

The sample holds a few counts of this clone. The chain carries TRBV2 and TRBJ1-1; 7 bases are shared with TRBD1. V was pared by 6 bases and J by 0 bases, with 4 bases of the junction left unmatched. This CDR3 has 14 amino acids. Germline V gene sequence: CDR1 SNHLY, CDR2 FYNNEI. The CDR3 sequence is CASRNRGMNTEAFF. The CDR3, as DNA: TGTGCCAGCAGGAACAGGGGTATGAACACTGAAGCTTTCTTT.

This clone was recorded only once. V is TRBV29-1 and J is TRBJ2-1, with D possibly matching TRBD1 (6 bases). V was pared by 6 bases and J by 9 bases, with 12 bases between. Looked up from germline, CDR1 is SQVTM and CDR2 is ANQGSEA. CDR3 length: 11 residues. The CDR3 DNA is TGCAGCGTCCCCTCAGGGGCTGAGCAGTTCTTC. Translated, it gives CSVPSGAEQFF.

This chain uses TRBV5-6 with TRBJ1-1, with TRBD1 as a possible D gene (6 bases). This CDR3 is built from 14 residues. Trimming removed 5 bases at V and 7 bases at J, with 18 bases between. Germline lookup yields CDR1 SGHDT and CDR2 YYEEEE. The CDR3 nucleotides read TGTGCCAGCAGTTACGACAGGCGGACCTATGAAGCTTTCTTT. This encodes CASSYDRRTYEAFF.

The chain joins TRBV5-1 to TRBJ2-7; 8 bases line up with TRBD2. This CDR3 contains 15 residues. The germline gives CDR1 SGHRS, CDR2 YFSETQ. J was trimmed by 2 bases and V by 2 bases; bases with no gene match: 6. The CDR3 DNA reads TGCGCCAGCAGCTTCGTTGCGGGGGGTACCTACGAGCAGTACTTC. Translated, it gives CASSFVAGGTYEQYF.

This sequence joins TRBV28 and TRBJ1-5; D perhaps matches TRBD1 (5 bases). The V end was cut by 2 bases, the J end by 1 base, with 15 bases between. CDR1 is MDHEN and CDR2 is SYDVKM in the germline V gene. The CDR3 spans 17 residues. The CDR3 loop reads CASSLGLGQGSNQPQHF. As DNA, the CDR3 is TGTGCCAGCAGTTTAGGTCTAGGACAAGGGAGCAATCAGCCCCAGCATTTT.

V is TRBV6-5 and J is TRBJ1-2, with TRBD1 identical over 7 bases. Looked up from germline, CDR1 is MNHEY and CDR2 is SVGAGI. V trimming: 5 bases; J trimming: 4 bases; junction bases outside the gene matches: 7. This CDR3 has 14 amino acids. CDR3 sequence (DNA): TGTGCCAGCAGTAGACAGGGAGGTATCTATGGCTACACCTTC. Its protein is CASSRQGGIYGYTF.

This chain uses TRBV27 with TRBJ1-2; D remains ambiguous. Deletions cut 3 bases from V and 2 bases from J, with 7 bases between. The CDR3 runs to 13 residues. The germline gives CDR1 MNHEY, CDR2 SMNVEV (reference sequence). The CDR3 DNA reads TGTGCCAGCAGTTTTGCAGTAAACTATGGCTACACCTTC. Translating gives CASSFAVNYGYTF.

The chain is built from TRBV6-1 and TRBJ2-7; D possibly corresponds to TRBD1 (6 bases). The CDR3 sequence is 18 residues long. V was trimmed by 3 bases and J by 2 bases, leaving 23 bases between them. Germline CDR1 reads MNHNS; CDR2 reads SASEGT. This CDR3 is CASSELSRVAGVPYEQYF. The CDR3 DNA reads as TGTGCCAGCAGTGAGCTCAGTAGGGTAGCAGGGGTACCCTACGAGCAGTACTTC.

A single count supports this clone. The chain couples TRBV11-2 to TRBJ1-1; the D gene is possibly TRBD1 (6 bases). The V gene's germline CDR1 is SGHAT and CDR2 FQNNGV. CDR3 length: 15 residues. V was shortened by 7 bases and J by 8 bases, with 23 bases between the two germline ends. CDR3 nucleotides: TGTGCCAGCACCCAGATACAGGGTGGGACTACCGAAGCTTTCTTT. It translates to CASTQIQGGTTEAFF.

The V and J genes are TRBV19 and TRBJ1-6, with TRBD1 as a possible D gene (5 bases). With 6 bases removed from V and 4 bases from J, the gap between germline ends came to 13 bases. CDR1 is LNHDA and CDR2 is SQIVND in the germline V gene (reference sequence). The CDR3 is 15 amino acids. CDR3 in amino acids: CASRGDSSYNSPLHF. CDR3 in DNA: TGTGCCAGTAGAGGGGATTCCTCATATAATTCACCCCTCCACTTT.

The V gene is TRBV9, the J gene TRBJ2-5; tentatively, D is TRBD1 (5 bases). CDR1 is SGDLS and CDR2 is YYNGEE in the germline V gene. V lost 0 bases, J lost 7 bases, and 16 bases lay in between. The CDR3 sequence is 15 residues long. The CDR3 loop is CASSVGTPGAGTQYF. In nucleotides, the CDR3 is TGTGCCAGCAGCGTAGGGACACCGGGCGCCGGGACCCAGTACTTC.

V is TRBV18 and J is TRBJ1-4, with 8 bases fitting TRBD1. The CDR3 has 17 amino acids. With V trimmed by 1 base and J by 5 bases, 9 bases remained unmatched. The germline CDR1 and CDR2 sequences are KGHSH and LQKENI. CDR3 residues: CASSPLPQTGENEKLFF. For the CDR3, the DNA is TGTGCCAGCTCACCACTTCCACAGACAGGGGAGAATGAAAAACTGTTTTTT.

The chain has TRBV5-1 and TRBJ1-2, with 8 bases that match TRBD1. Germline CDR1 is SGHRS and CDR2 is YFSETQ. The CDR3 runs to 16 residues. The V gene end was trimmed by 0 bases and the J gene end by 4 bases; junction bases not matched to a gene: 8. CDR3 in DNA: TGCGCCAGCAGCTTGGCCCCTGACAGGGGCTCCTATGGCTACACCTTC. As protein: CASSLAPDRGSYGYTF.

The J gene is TRBJ2-1, the V gene TRBV3-1 (or the pseudogene TRBV3-2); 9 nucleotides line up with TRBD2. V lost 6 bases to trimming and J lost 7 bases; unmatched junction nucleotides: 7. Germline CDR1 and CDR2: LGHDT and YNNKEL (reference sequence). The CDR3 is 14 residues long. The CDR3 sequence: CASRPGLARNEQFF. CDR3 DNA: TGTGCCAGCAGACCTGGACTAGCGAGGAATGAGCAGTTCTTC.

The CDR3 reads CASSFDRGATNEKLFF. CDR3 DNA: TGTGCCAGCAGCTTTGACAGGGGCGCAACTAATGAAAAACTGTTTTTT. The chain joins TRBV7-8 to TRBJ1-4; 8 bases map to TRBD1. V shed 3 bases and J 0 bases; nucleotides not matched to a gene: 3. Germline V gives CDR1 SGHVS, CDR2 FQNEAQ. CDR3 size: 16 residues. The variable domain in full, completed from reference TRBV7-8 and TRBJ1-4, reads GAGVSQSPRYKVAKRGQDVALRCDPISGHVSLFWYQQALGQGPEFLTYFQNEAQLDKSGLPSDRFFAERPEGSVSTLKIQRTQQEDSAVYLCASSFDRGATNEKLFFGSGTQLSVL.

The chain has TRBV4-1 and TRBJ2-7, with a tentative D call TRBD1 (6 bases). With 1 base removed from V and 3 bases from J, the gap between germline ends came to 16 bases. CDR1 and CDR2 from the germline V gene are MGHRA and YSYEKL. The CDR3 totals 16 residues. The CDR3 spells CASSQGATGRYYEQYF. The CDR3 DNA reads TGCGCCAGCAGCCAAGGAGCGACAGGCAGATACTACGAGCAGTACTTC.